This TCR beta chain is drawn from a study of early T cells in non-severe SARS-CoV-2 infection. Study-level information: Bulk RNA from unsorted whole blood was sequenced; chains were unpaired. The study, taken as a whole, reports: A preference for anti-spike CD8 responses marked VDJdb matching, which missed private and CD4 specificities.

As part of library construction, unique molecular identifiers were attached to individual cDNA molecules. TCRdb redid the calling of the 5' RACE reads with MiXCR, one entry per CDR3 protein. Of about 80,000 distinct CDR3 sequences listed, approximately 5% were seen once; the top ten hold around 7.5%. This clonotype occurred a few times. What it recognizes is unknown. The V gene's germline CDR1 is SNHLY and CDR2 FYNNEI. V was clipped by 6 bases and J by 0 bases, with 17 bases between them. CDR3 length equals 16 residues. This chain connects TRBV2 to TRBJ1-1; tentative D call: TRBD1 (6 bases). The receptor was derived from an adult who was a healthcare worker with PCR-confirmed SARS-CoV-2 infection or an uninfected control (not recorded which). Here the sequenced sample was whole blood, taken at baseline. The chain's CDR3 is CASRVGRGRLNTEAFF. The CDR3 DNA follows: TGTGCCAGCAGAGTAGGCAGGGGACGCTTGAACACTGAAGCTTTCTTT. The full variable domain, its missing parts supplied by reference TRBV2 and TRBJ1-1, is EPEVTQTPSHQVTQMGQEVILRCVPISNHLYFYWYRQILGQKVEFLVSFYNNEISEKSEIFDDQFSVERPDGSNFTLKIRSTKLEDSAMYFCASRVGRGRLNTEAFFGQGTRLTVV.